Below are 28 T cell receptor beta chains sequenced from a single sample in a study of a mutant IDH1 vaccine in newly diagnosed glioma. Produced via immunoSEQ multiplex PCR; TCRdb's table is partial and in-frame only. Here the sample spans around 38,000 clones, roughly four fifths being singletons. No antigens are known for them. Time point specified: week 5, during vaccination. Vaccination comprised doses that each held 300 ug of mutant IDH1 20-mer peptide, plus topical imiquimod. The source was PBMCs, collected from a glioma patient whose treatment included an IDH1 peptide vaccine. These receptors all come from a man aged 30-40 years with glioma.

CDR3 loop: CAWSAMNIDYNSGNTIYF. The CDR3 DNA sequence: TGTGCCTGGAGTGCTATGAACATTGATTATAACTCTGGAAACACCATATATTTT. This chain joins TRBV30 and TRBJ1-3; D unresolved. The CDR3 is made up of 18 amino acids. Germline V gene lookup returns CDR1 GTSNPN and CDR2 SVGIG (reference sequence). Trimming removed 1 base at V and 0 bases at J, with 19 bases between.

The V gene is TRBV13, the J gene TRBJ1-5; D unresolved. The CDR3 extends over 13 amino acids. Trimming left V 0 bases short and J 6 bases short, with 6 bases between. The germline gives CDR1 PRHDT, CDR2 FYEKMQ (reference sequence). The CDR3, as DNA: TGTGCCAGCAGCTTAGGGCCGGGTCAGCCCCAGCATTTT. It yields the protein CASSLGPGQPQHF. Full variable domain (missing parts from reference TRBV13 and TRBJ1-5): AAGVIQSPRHLIKEKRETATLKCYPIPRHDTVYWYQQGPGQDPQFLISFYEKMQSDKGSIPDRFSAQQFSDYHSELNMSSLELGDSALYFCASSLGPGQPQHFGDGTRLSIL.

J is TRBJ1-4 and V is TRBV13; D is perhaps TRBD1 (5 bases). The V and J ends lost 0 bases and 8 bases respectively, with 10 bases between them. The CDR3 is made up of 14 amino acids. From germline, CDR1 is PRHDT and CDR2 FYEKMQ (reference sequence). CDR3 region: CASSLGGLGEKLFF. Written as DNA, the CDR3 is TGTGCCAGCAGCTTAGGGGGGCTGGGGGAAAAACTGTTTTTT.

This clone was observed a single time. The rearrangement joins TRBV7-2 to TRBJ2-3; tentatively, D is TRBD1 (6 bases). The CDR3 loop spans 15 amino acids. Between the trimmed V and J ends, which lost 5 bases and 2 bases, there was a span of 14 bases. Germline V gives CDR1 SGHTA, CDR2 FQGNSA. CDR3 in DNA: TGTGCCAGCAGCCCAATGGGGGCAGACACAGATACGCAGTATTTT. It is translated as CASSPMGADTDTQYF. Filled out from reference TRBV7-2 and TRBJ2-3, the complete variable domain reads GAGVSQSPSNKVTEKGKDVELRCDPISGHTALYWYRQSLGQGLEFLIYFQGNSAPDKSGLPSDRFSAERTGGSVSTLTIQRTQQEDSAVYLCASSPMGADTDTQYFGPGTRLTVL.

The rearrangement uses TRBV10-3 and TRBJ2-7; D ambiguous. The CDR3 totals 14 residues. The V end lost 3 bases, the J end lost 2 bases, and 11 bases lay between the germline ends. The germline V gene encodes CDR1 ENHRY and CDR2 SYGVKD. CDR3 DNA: TGTGCCATCAGTGAAGAGATTTCCCCCTACGAGCAGTACTTC. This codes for CAISEEISPYEQYF.

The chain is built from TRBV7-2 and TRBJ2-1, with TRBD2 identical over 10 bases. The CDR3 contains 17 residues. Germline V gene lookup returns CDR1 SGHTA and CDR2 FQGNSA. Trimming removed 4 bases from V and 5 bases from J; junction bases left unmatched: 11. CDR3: CASSYHIAGGLDNEQFF. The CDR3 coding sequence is TGTGCCAGCAGCTACCACATAGCGGGAGGATTGGACAATGAGCAGTTCTTC.

In nucleotides, the CDR3 is TGTGCCAGCAGCCGGAAAATCCCCGGGGAGCTGTTTTTT. Translated: CASSRKIPGELFF. The rearrangement uses TRBV6-5 and TRBJ2-2; D ambiguous. V was pared by 6 bases and J by 6 bases, with 11 bases between. Germline V gene sequence: CDR1 MNHEY, CDR2 SVGAGI. The CDR3 runs to 13 residues.

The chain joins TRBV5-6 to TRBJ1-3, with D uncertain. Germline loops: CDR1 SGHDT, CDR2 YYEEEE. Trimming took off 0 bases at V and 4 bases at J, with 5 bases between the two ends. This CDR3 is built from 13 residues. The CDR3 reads CASSLVAGNTIYF. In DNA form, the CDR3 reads TGTGCCAGCAGCTTGGTAGCAGGAAACACCATATATTTT.

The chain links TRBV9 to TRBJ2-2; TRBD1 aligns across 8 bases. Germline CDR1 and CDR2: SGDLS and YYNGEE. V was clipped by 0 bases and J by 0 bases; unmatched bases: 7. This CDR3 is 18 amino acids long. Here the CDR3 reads CASSVDQGAAANTGELFF. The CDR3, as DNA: TGTGCCAGCAGCGTAGATCAGGGGGCGGCCGCGAACACCGGGGAGCTGTTTTTT.

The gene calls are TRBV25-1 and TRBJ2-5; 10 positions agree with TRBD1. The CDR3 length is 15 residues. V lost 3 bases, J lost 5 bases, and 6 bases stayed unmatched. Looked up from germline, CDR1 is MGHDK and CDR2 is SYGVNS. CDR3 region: CASSDPGQGRETQYF. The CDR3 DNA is TGTGCCAGCAGTGACCCGGGACAGGGGAGGGAGACCCAGTACTTC.

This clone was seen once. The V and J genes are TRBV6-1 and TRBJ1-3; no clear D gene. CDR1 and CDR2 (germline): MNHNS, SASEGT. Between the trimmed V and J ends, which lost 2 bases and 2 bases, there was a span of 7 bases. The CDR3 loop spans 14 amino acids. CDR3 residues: CASSERVAGNTIYF. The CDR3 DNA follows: TGTGCCAGCAGTGAAAGGGTTGCTGGAAACACCATATATTTT.

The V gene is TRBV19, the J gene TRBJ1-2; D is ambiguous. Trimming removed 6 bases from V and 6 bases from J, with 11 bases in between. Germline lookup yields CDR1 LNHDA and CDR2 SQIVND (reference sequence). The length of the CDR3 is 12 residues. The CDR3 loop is CASRIPSNGYTF. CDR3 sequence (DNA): TGTGCCAGTAGGATCCCGAGTAATGGCTACACCTTC.

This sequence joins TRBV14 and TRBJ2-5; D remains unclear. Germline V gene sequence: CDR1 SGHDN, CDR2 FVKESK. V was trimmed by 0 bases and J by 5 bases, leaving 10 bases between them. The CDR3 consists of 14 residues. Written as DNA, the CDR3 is TGTGCCAGCAGCCAAGAGAACCAGGAGGAGACCCAGTACTTC. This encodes CASSQENQEETQYF.

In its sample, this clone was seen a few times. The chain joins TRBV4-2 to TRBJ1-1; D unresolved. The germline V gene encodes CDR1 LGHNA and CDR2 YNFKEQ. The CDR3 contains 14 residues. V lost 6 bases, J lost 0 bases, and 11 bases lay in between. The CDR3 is CASRNIGMNTEAFF. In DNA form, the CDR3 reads TGTGCCAGCAGGAACATAGGGATGAACACTGAAGCTTTCTTT.

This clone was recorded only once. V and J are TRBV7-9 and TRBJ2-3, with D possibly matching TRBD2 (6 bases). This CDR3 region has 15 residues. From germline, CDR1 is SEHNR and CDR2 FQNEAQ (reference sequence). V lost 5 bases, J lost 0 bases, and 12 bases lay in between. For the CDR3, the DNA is TGTGCCAGCAGCCGACTAGGCGAAAGCACAGATACGCAGTATTTT. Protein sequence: CASSRLGESTDTQYF.

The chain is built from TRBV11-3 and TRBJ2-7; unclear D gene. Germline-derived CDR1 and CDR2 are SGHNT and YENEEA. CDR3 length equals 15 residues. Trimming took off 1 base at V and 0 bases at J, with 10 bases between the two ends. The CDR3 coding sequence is TGTGCCAGCAGCTTAGGCCCCCAAAGCTCCTACGAGCAGTACTTC. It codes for CASSLGPQSSYEQYF.

The CDR3 is CASNIEGGDDGYTF. The CDR3 bases are TGTGCCAGCAATATTGAGGGAGGGGACGACGGCTACACCTTC. V is TRBV2 and J is TRBJ1-2; D may be TRBD1 (5 bases). The CDR3 consists of 14 residues. With 7 bases removed from V and 8 bases from J, the gap between germline ends came to 20 bases. Germline V gives CDR1 SNHLY, CDR2 FYNNEI.

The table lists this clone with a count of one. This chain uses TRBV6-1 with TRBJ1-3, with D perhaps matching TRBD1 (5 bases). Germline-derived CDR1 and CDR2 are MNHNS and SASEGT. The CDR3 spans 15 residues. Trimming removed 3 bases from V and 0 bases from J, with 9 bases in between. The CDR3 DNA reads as TGTGCCAGCAGTGATGGGACCTTCTCTGGAAACACCATATATTTT. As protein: CASSDGTFSGNTIYF.

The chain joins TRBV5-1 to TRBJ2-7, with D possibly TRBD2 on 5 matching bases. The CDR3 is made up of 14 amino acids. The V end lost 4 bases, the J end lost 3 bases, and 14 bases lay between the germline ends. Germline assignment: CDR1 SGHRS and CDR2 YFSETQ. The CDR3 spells CASSPDSLNYEQYF. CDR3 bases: TGCGCCAGCAGCCCGGACTCCCTCAACTACGAGCAGTACTTC.

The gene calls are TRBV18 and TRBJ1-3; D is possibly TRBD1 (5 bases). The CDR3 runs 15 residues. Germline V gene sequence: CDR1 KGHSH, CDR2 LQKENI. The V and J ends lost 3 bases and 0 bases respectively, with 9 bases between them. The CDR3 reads CASSPRGLSGNTIYF. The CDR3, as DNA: TGTGCCAGCTCACCGAGGGGCCTCTCTGGAAACACCATATATTTT.

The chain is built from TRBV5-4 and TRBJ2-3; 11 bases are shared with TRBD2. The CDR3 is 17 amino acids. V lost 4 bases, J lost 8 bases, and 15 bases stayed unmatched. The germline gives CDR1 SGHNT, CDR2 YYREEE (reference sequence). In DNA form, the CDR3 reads TGTGCCAGCAGCCCAGAAGGTCTAGCGGGAGGCTCCGTTACGCAGTATTTT. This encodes CASSPEGLAGGSVTQYF.

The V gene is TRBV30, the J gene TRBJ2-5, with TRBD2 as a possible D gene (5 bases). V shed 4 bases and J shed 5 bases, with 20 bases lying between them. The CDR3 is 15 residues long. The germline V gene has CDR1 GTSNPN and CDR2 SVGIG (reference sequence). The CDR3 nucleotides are TGTGCCTGGACCCCCCTAGGAGGTAGTGAGGAGACCCAGTACTTC. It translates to CAWTPLGGSEETQYF.

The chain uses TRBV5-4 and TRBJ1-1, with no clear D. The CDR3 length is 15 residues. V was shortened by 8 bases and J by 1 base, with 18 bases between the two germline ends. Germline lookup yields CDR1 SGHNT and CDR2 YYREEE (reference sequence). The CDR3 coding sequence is TGTGCCAGTAACTTGCCCGGACGGACGAACACTGAAGCTTTCTTT. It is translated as CASNLPGRTNTEAFF.

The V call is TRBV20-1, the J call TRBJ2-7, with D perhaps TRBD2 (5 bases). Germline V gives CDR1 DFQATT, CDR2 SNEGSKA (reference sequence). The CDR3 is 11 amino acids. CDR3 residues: CSSSGEREQYF. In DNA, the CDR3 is TGCAGCTCCTCCGGGGAACGCGAGCAGTACTTC.

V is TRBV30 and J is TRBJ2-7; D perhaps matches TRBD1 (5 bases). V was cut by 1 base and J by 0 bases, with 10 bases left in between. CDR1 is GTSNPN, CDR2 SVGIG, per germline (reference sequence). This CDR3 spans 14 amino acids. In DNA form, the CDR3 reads TGTGCCTGGAGTGGGACACTCAGCTCCTACGAGCAGTACTTC. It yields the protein CAWSGTLSSYEQYF. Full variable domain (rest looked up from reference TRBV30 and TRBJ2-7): SQTIHQWPATLVQPVGSPLSLECTVEGTSNPNLYWYRQAAGRGLQLLFYSVGIGQISSEVPQNLSASRPQDRQFILSSKKLLLSDSGFYLCAWSGTLSSYEQYFGPGTRLTVT.

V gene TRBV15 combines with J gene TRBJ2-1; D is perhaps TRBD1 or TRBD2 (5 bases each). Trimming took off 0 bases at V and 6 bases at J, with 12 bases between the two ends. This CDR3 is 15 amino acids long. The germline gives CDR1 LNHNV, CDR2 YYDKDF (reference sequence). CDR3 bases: TGTGCCACCAGCAGAGAAGGGGACGGCCGCAATGAGCAGTTCTTC. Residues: CATSREGDGRNEQFF.

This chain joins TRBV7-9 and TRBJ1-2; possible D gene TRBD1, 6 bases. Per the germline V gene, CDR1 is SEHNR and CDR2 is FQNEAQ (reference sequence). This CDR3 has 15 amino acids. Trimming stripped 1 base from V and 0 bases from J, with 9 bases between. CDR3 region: CASSLEGGTNYGYTF. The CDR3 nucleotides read TGTGCCAGCAGCTTAGAGGGGGGAACTAACTATGGCTACACCTTC.

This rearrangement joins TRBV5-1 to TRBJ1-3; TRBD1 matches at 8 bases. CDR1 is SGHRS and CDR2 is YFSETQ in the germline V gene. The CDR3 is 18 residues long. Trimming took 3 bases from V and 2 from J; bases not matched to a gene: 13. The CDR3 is CASSSGQGALIPGNTIYF. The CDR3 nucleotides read TGCGCCAGCAGCTCAGGTCAGGGGGCCCTAATTCCTGGAAACACCATATATTTT.